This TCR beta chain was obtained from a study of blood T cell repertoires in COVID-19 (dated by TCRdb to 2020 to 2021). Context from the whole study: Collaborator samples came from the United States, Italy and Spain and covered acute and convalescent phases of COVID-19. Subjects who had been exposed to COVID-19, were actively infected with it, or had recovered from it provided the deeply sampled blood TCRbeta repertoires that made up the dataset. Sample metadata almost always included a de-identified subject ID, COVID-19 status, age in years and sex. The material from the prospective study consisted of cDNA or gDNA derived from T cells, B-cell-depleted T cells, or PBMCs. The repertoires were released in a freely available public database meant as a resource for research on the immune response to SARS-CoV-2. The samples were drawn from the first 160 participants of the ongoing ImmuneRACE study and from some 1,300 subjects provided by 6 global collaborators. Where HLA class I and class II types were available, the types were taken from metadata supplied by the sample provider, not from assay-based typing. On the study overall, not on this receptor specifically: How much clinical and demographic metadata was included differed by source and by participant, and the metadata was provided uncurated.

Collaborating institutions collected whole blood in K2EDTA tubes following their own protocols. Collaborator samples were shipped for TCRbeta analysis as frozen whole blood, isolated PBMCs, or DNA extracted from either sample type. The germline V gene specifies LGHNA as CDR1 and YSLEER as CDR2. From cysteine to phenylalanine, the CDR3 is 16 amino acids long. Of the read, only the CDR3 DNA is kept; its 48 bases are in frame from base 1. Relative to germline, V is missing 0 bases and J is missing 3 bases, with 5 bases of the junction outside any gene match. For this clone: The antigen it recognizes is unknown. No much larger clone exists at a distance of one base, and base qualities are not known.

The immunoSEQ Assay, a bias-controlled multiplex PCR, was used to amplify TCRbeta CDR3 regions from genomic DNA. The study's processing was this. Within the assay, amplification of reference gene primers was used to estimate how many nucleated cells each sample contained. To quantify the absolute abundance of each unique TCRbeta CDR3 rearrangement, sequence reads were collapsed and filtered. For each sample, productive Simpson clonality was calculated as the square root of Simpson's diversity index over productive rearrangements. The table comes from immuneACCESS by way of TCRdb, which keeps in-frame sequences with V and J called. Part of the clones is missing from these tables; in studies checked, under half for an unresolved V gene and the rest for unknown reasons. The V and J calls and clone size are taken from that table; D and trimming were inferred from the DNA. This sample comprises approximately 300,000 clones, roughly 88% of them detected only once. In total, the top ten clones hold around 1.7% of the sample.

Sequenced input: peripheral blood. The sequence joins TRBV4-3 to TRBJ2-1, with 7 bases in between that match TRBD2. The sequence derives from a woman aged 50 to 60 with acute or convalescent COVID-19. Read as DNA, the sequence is TGCGCCAGCAGCCAAGATGAGTGGGAGGGCTACAATGAGCAGTTCTTC. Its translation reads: CASSQDEWEGYNEQFF.